This T cell receptor beta chain was captured in a study of beta chain features in type 1 diabetes (dated by TCRdb to between 2017 and 2018). The study in broad terms: Patients and healthy donors did not differ in mean age, gender distribution, total cell number or subset yield. A total of about 110 million sorted cells were examined across all samples, and the number of cells per subset was strongly correlated with RNA yield. In the study, TCRB repertoires of sorted circulating CD4+ T cell subsets from recently diagnosed type 1 diabetes patients were compared with those of matched healthy donors. Naive and central memory subsets were obtained from all 30 or so donors, but regulatory and stem cell-like memory subsets were isolated from only 8 patients and roughly 8 healthy donors. Summary of the overall study and its limitations: Type 1 diabetes patients showed a moderate but significant shortening of TCRB CDR3 length in all four CD4+ subsets. Sequencing cDNA rather than genomic DNA could over-represent highly expressing activated cells, although activation and CD3 levels did not differ between groups. At VDJ recombination sites, type 1 diabetes patients had fewer insertions and more deleted nucleotides, which implies abnormalities in thymic rearrangement. Naive, central memory and regulatory TCRB repertoires appeared to be more similar among patients than among healthy donors. Because small numbers of individuals were included in the HLA sub-analyses, any influence of HLA type on TCRB rearrangement was left unresolved. Shorter templates might be favored by PCR, yet because patient and control samples were amplified and corrected together, any such skew would affect both groups equally.

The table lists this clone with a few counts. Its cognate antigen has yet to be identified. No base quality information exists; no much larger clone differs at one position. Counted from cysteine to phenylalanine, this CDR3 has 14 amino acids. Only the CDR3 portion is preserved as DNA: 42 bases, with reading frame beginning at the first base. The germline V gene encodes CDR1 MDHEN and CDR2 SYDVKM. V is pared back by 4 bases and J by 7 bases, with 17 bases lying between the germline termini. A single peripheral blood draw of around 0.11 L on average was collected from each donor into heparinised tubes. A BD FACSAria II was used to sort naive, central memory, regulatory and stem cell-like memory CD4+ T cells with a panel that included CD45RO, CCR7, CD25, CD127, CD95 and CD27. A purity above 98% was achieved for all sorted populations. PBMCs were isolated immediately by Lymphoprep density gradient centrifugation and stained directly without culture. So that batch effects would be minimized, each experiment stained and sorted samples in pairs, pairing one healthy donor with one patient.

The High Capacity cDNA Reverse Transcription Kit was used to reverse transcribe all of the isolated RNA, meaning that expressed TCRB transcripts were what got sequenced. Deep immunoSEQ sequencing was applied to naive, central memory and regulatory T cell samples, giving an average of around 3.4 million total reads per sample. Sorted cells were lysed in RLT buffer and RNA was extracted with DNase-treated RNeasy Micro or Mini kits, depending on cell number. To prevent cross-contamination, every cell subset was processed on its own, while patient and healthy donor samples were processed together. Using the immunoSEQ multiplex PCR, TCRB sequences were amplified from cDNA into 87-bp fragments spanning the CDR3 region. The amplicons were sequenced using the Illumina HiSeq platform. The published analysis was carried out like this. PCR bias was corrected computationally using synthetic template baselines, and reads within Hamming distance 2 were collapsed, with unmergeable singletons discarded. Reads were aligned against IMGT so that V, D and J genes, CDR3 length and insertions or deletions at six rearrangement sites could be assigned. Clonotype counts were normalized to sorted cell number within each subset before computing true diversity and Gini coefficients with the tcR R package. Repertoire sharing was quantified using the overlap coefficient calculated on TCRB nucleotide sequences. The table comes from immuneACCESS by way of TCRdb, which keeps in-frame sequences with V and J called. Part of the clones is missing from these tables; in studies checked, under half for an unresolved V gene and the rest for unknown reasons. The V and J calls and clone size were taken over from that table, and D and trimming were inferred from the DNA. The sample yields more than 300,000 clones; approximately 10% were counted once. Clones ranked in the top ten supply 1% of the sample.

Material: central memory CD4+ T cells from blood. The rearrangement combines TRBV28 with TRBJ2-7; tentative D gene TRBD1, with 5 bases matching. This TCR was recovered from a man aged 30 to 45 with type 1 diabetes. The base sequence is TGTGCCAGCAGTTCCCGACAGTTCGTCGGGGAGCAGTACTTC. Translation gives CASSSRQFVGEQYF.